Listed below are T cell receptor beta chains from one sample, sequenced in a study of OX40 agonist ivuxolimab in advanced cancers. Measured with immunoSEQ multiplex PCR; TCRdb has only the in-frame clones, and not every one. Of over 55,000 clones in the sample, 75% to 85% were seen once. Material: CD4+ or CD8+ T cells sorted from blood, obtained in a trial of the OX40 agonist ivuxolimab. Receptors originate from an adult with an advanced solid tumor such as melanoma, head and neck, liver or kidney cancer. Each CDR3 is given with its conserved first and last residue. Each record gives: CDR3 DNA, CDR3 protein, D gene, V gene, clone size, J gene. A D gene is named only where the DNA matches it firmly. Clone size is given for some rows only: seen once, a few or many times, or a class if the clone is expanded.

CDR3nt: TGTGCCACCAGCAGGGGAGGGCTGGGGGAGCAGTACTTC
CDR3aa: CATSRGGLGEQYF
d_gene: TRBD2
v_gene: TRBV15
abundance: once
j_gene: TRBJ2-5

CDR3nt: TGTGCCAGCAGTTACTCAACAGGGCTGGGTAATGAAAAACTGTTTTTT
CDR3aa: CASSYSTGLGNEKLFF
d_gene: NA
v_gene: TRBV6-5
abundance: NA
j_gene: TRBJ1-4

CDR3nt: TGTGCCAGCAGCACGGCGGAGTGGGCAGGTGAGCAGTTCTTC
CDR3aa: CASSTAEWAGEQFF
d_gene: NA
v_gene: TRBV9
abundance: few
j_gene: TRBJ2-1

CDR3nt: TGCAGTGCCACCCTTGATACGCAGTATTTT
CDR3aa: CSATLDTQYF
d_gene: NA
v_gene: TRBV20-1
abundance: once
j_gene: TRBJ2-3

CDR3nt: TGTGCCAGCAGCGGATTCCCCGGGGGCGAGACCCAGTACTTC
CDR3aa: CASSGFPGGETQYF
d_gene: NA
v_gene: TRBV4-2
abundance: NA
j_gene: TRBJ2-5

CDR3nt: TGTGCCAGCAGCGCTTCCGGGACAACAGTTAACTATGGCTACACCTTC
CDR3aa: CASSASGTTVNYGYTF
d_gene: NA
v_gene: TRBV5-6
abundance: NA
j_gene: TRBJ1-2

CDR3nt: TGTGCCAGCAGTCTCCTAGCGGGAGTTAGCAATGAGCAGTTCTTC
CDR3aa: CASSLLAGVSNEQFF
d_gene: TRBD2
v_gene: TRBV27
abundance: few
j_gene: TRBJ2-1

CDR3nt: TGTGCCAGCAGTTACACGGGGAAAGAGACCCAGTACTTC
CDR3aa: CASSYTGKETQYF
d_gene: NA
v_gene: TRBV6-6
abundance: NA
j_gene: TRBJ2-5

CDR3nt: TGTGCCAGCTCCCGAGGACTAGCGGGGTCCTCCTCCTACAATGAGCAGTTCTTC
CDR3aa: CASSRGLAGSSSYNEQFF
d_gene: TRBD2
v_gene: TRBV18
abundance: once
j_gene: TRBJ2-1

CDR3nt: TGTGCCAGCAGCAAACTCACTAGCCCGGACCGGTACAATGAGCAGTTCTTC
CDR3aa: CASSKLTSPDRYNEQFF
d_gene: NA
v_gene: TRBV21-1
abundance: NA
j_gene: TRBJ2-1

CDR3nt: TGCGCCAGCAGCTTGGTCAGGGGCAACCCCACCGGGGAGCTGTTTTTT
CDR3aa: CASSLVRGNPTGELFF
d_gene: NA
v_gene: TRBV5-1
abundance: NA
j_gene: TRBJ2-2

CDR3nt: TGTGCCAGCAGTTACTCGAGGACAGGGGGCGAGGATTTCTTT
CDR3aa: CASSYSRTGGEDFF
d_gene: TRBD1
v_gene: TRBV6-5
abundance: NA
j_gene: TRBJ1-1

CDR3nt: TGTGCCAGCAGCAACCGGGACAGCTATGGCTACACCTTC
CDR3aa: CASSNRDSYGYTF
d_gene: TRBD1
v_gene: TRBV7-2
abundance: NA
j_gene: TRBJ1-2

CDR3nt: TGCGCCAGCAGCTTGCAGGGGGAGCTGTTTTTT
CDR3aa: CASSLQGELFF
d_gene: NA
v_gene: TRBV5-1
abundance: few
j_gene: TRBJ2-2

CDR3nt: TGTGCCACCAGCAGAACTGGGGCCTGGGAAAAACTGTTTTTT
CDR3aa: CATSRTGAWEKLFF
d_gene: NA
v_gene: TRBV15
abundance: NA
j_gene: TRBJ1-4

CDR3nt: TGTGCCAGCAGCCTTACAGGGGGCAACACTGAAGCTTTCTTT
CDR3aa: CASSLTGGNTEAFF
d_gene: TRBD1
v_gene: TRBV11-2
abundance: NA
j_gene: TRBJ1-1

CDR3nt: TGTGCCAGCAGCAAAGGGACAAGGCACACTGAAGCTTTCTTT
CDR3aa: CASSKGTRHTEAFF
d_gene: NA
v_gene: TRBV21-1
abundance: NA
j_gene: TRBJ1-1

CDR3nt: TGTGCCAGCAGCTTATCCGGGACAGGGGGTTTCGGAGCTTTCTTT
CDR3aa: CASSLSGTGGFGAFF
d_gene: TRBD1
v_gene: TRBV7-9
abundance: NA
j_gene: TRBJ1-1

CDR3nt: TGTGCCAGCAGCTTAGCCCACGAGACCCAGTACTTC
CDR3aa: CASSLAHETQYF
d_gene: NA
v_gene: TRBV7-9
abundance: NA
j_gene: TRBJ2-5

CDR3nt: TGTGCCAGCAGTTTTGGTCCCTACGAGCAGTACTTC
CDR3aa: CASSFGPYEQYF
d_gene: NA
v_gene: TRBV28
abundance: few
j_gene: TRBJ2-7

CDR3nt: TGTGCCAGCACCGGGACAGGGCACTATGGCTACACCTTC
CDR3aa: CASTGTGHYGYTF
d_gene: TRBD1
v_gene: TRBV5-8
abundance: NA
j_gene: TRBJ1-2

CDR3nt: TGTGCCAGCAGACGCGAGGGAGAGACCCAGTACTTC
CDR3aa: CASRREGETQYF
d_gene: NA
v_gene: TRBV7-2
abundance: few
j_gene: TRBJ2-5

CDR3nt: TGTGCCAGCAGTTGGCAGGGGAACACCGGGGAGCTGTTTTTT
CDR3aa: CASSWQGNTGELFF
d_gene: NA
v_gene: TRBV7-2
abundance: NA
j_gene: TRBJ2-2

CDR3nt: TGTGCCAACGCGAGGGAAAGAAATGAAAAACTGTTTTTT
CDR3aa: CANARERNEKLFF
d_gene: NA
v_gene: TRBV2
abundance: NA
j_gene: TRBJ1-4

CDR3nt: TGCAGCGTTGGAAACAGGGACGAGCAGTACTTC
CDR3aa: CSVGNRDEQYF
d_gene: NA
v_gene: TRBV29-1
abundance: NA
j_gene: TRBJ2-7

CDR3nt: TGTGCCAGCACCCGGCAGGGACAGATCAATGAGCAGTTCTTC
CDR3aa: CASTRQGQINEQFF
d_gene: TRBD1
v_gene: TRBV6-5
abundance: NA
j_gene: TRBJ2-1

CDR3nt: TGTGCCAGCAGTTACCGGGGGTACATGAACACTGAAGCTTTCTTT
CDR3aa: CASSYRGYMNTEAFF
d_gene: NA
v_gene: TRBV6-5
abundance: once
j_gene: TRBJ1-1

CDR3nt: TGTGCCACCAGCACTCGACTAGCGGGAGGACAAACCGGGGAGCTGTTTTTT
CDR3aa: CATSTRLAGGQTGELFF
d_gene: TRBD2
v_gene: TRBV15
abundance: NA
j_gene: TRBJ2-2

CDR3nt: TGTGCCAGCAGCCTCAACCGGGTTGAAGCTTTCTTT
CDR3aa: CASSLNRVEAFF
d_gene: NA
v_gene: TRBV11-2
abundance: NA
j_gene: TRBJ1-1

CDR3nt: TGTGCCAGCAGCTTGGCAGGGTCTGGAAACACCATATATTTT
CDR3aa: CASSLAGSGNTIYF
d_gene: NA
v_gene: TRBV5-4
abundance: NA
j_gene: TRBJ1-3

CDR3nt: TGCAGCGTTAATACAGGGACTTACGAGCAGTACTTC
CDR3aa: CSVNTGTYEQYF
d_gene: NA
v_gene: TRBV29-1
abundance: NA
j_gene: TRBJ2-7

CDR3nt: TGCGCCAGCAGCCAAGCCCCGAGGTCCGGGGAGCTGTTTTTT
CDR3aa: CASSQAPRSGELFF
d_gene: NA
v_gene: TRBV4-3
abundance: NA
j_gene: TRBJ2-2

CDR3nt: TGCGCCAGCAGCCAAGTGGGCACCTATGGCTACACCTTC
CDR3aa: CASSQVGTYGYTF
d_gene: NA
v_gene: TRBV4-1
abundance: NA
j_gene: TRBJ1-2

CDR3nt: TGCGCCAGCAGCCCCGGACAGGTTCAGGACGAGCAGTACTTC
CDR3aa: CASSPGQVQDEQYF
d_gene: TRBD1
v_gene: TRBV5-1
abundance: NA
j_gene: TRBJ2-7

CDR3nt: TGCAGCGTTTTCAAAAGGACGAGCTCCTACAATGAGCAGTTCTTC
CDR3aa: CSVFKRTSSYNEQFF
d_gene: NA
v_gene: TRBV29-1
abundance: NA
j_gene: TRBJ2-1

CDR3nt: TGTGCCAGCAGCCCCCAGGGCGCCTCCTACGAGCAGTACTTC
CDR3aa: CASSPQGASYEQYF
d_gene: NA
v_gene: TRBV9
abundance: once
j_gene: TRBJ2-7

CDR3nt: TGCAGTGCTAGAGACAATGAAAAACTGTTTTTT
CDR3aa: CSARDNEKLFF
d_gene: NA
v_gene: TRBV20-1
abundance: NA
j_gene: TRBJ1-4

CDR3nt: TGTGCCAGCAGCGTAGGGGGGGAGGCGGAAACCTACGAGCAGTACTTC
CDR3aa: CASSVGGEAETYEQYF
d_gene: NA
v_gene: TRBV9
abundance: NA
j_gene: TRBJ2-7

CDR3nt: TGTGCCAGCAGCCAAGACCTTTGGGACCGGGGCTACGAGCAGTACTTC
CDR3aa: CASSQDLWDRGYEQYF
d_gene: NA
v_gene: TRBV11-2
abundance: NA
j_gene: TRBJ2-7

CDR3nt: TGTGCCAGCAGCCCCAGGAGGTTTAGGTCAGCTCTATTGGAGGACACCATATATTTT
CDR3aa: CASSPRRFRSALLEDTIYF
d_gene: NA
v_gene: TRBV7-2
abundance: NA
j_gene: TRBJ1-3

CDR3nt: TGTGCCACCAGCAGAAATGGACAGGGGGCATCAGATACGCAGTATTTT
CDR3aa: CATSRNGQGASDTQYF
d_gene: TRBD1
v_gene: TRBV15
abundance: few
j_gene: TRBJ2-3

CDR3nt: TGTGCCAGCAGTAGAGGGTGGCCGGATACGCAGTATTTT
CDR3aa: CASSRGWPDTQYF
d_gene: NA
v_gene: TRBV27
abundance: few
j_gene: TRBJ2-3